A selection of T cell receptor beta chains follows, all from one sample in a study of a mutant IDH1 vaccine in newly diagnosed glioma. The antigens of these receptors remain unknown. The repertoire was sequenced with immunoSEQ multiplex PCR; TCRdb's copy has only in-frame clones and lacks some. Of fewer than 65,000 clones listed, over 70% are singletons. The input for sequencing was PBMCs, taken from a glioma patient whose treatment included an IDH1 peptide vaccine. The origin of the receptors is a man younger than 45 with glioma. CDR3s include the opening cysteine and the closing phenylalanine or tryptophan. D genes are given only for firm matches. Clone sizes are given selectively: once, few, many, or a class where the clone is expanded.

d_gene,j_gene,len,abundance,v_gene,CDR3nt,CDR3aa
-,TRBJ1-1,15,-,TRBV5-1,TGCGCCAGCAGCTTAGGTGGGTTGATGAACACTGAAGCTTTCTTT,CASSLGGLMNTEAFF
-,TRBJ1-5,15,-,TRBV6-5,TGTGCCAGCAGTTCTCGACAGAATAGCAATCAGCCCCAGCATTTT,CASSSRQNSNQPQHF
TRBD1,TRBJ2-7,14,-,TRBV6-1,TGTGCCAGCAGTGTCGACAGGGTGGCCTACGAGCAGTACTTC,CASSVDRVAYEQYF
TRBD1,TRBJ2-7,16,-,TRBV5-1,TGCGCCAGCAGCTTGGCCTTGACAGGGGGGGTCGATTGGCAGTACTTC,CASSLALTGGVDWQYF
TRBD1,TRBJ1-2,18,-,TRBV15,TGTGCCACCAGCAGAGCTTTCCTGGGCGCTCAGGGGGTTGGTGGCTACACCTTC,CATSRAFLGAQGVGGYTF
-,TRBJ1-5,14,-,TRBV19,TGTGCCAGTAGTATATGGCGTCCCAATCAGCCCCAGCATTTT,CASSIWRPNQPQHF
TRBD1,TRBJ2-7,11,-,TRBV6-5,TGTGCCAGCCGACAGGGAGTCGAGCAGTACTTC,CASRQGVEQYF
TRBD2,TRBJ2-1,15,-,TRBV5-5,TGTGCCAGCAGTCTTGGGACTAGCGGATACAATGAGCAGTTCTTC,CASSLGTSGYNEQFF
-,TRBJ2-7,16,-,TRBV19,TGTGCCAGTAGTAGGGGAGGGGGAGGGACGGCGTACGAGCAGTACTTC,CASSRGGGGTAYEQYF
-,TRBJ2-7,17,-,TRBV12-5,TGTGCTAGTGGTTACACACCAGGGGCGGGCAGGGACTACGAGCAGTACTTC,CASGYTPGAGRDYEQYF
TRBD1,TRBJ2-1,15,-,TRBV9,TGTGCCAGCAGCGTAGGGGCAGGGGGCCCGAATGAGCAGTTCTTC,CASSVGAGGPNEQFF
TRBD2,TRBJ2-2,16,-,TRBV29-1,TGCAGCGTTTTACTAGCGGGGGCCCGCCACACCGGGGAGCTGTTTTTT,CSVLLAGARHTGELFF
-,TRBJ1-1,14,-,TRBV27,TGTGCCAGCAGTAAACAGGGCCGTGGGACTGAAGCTTTCTTT,CASSKQGRGTEAFF
-,TRBJ2-3,16,-,TRBV15,TGTGCCACCAGCCCTTCCGGGCGTCCAGGGACAGATACGCAGTATTTT,CATSPSGRPGTDTQYF
-,TRBJ1-2,14,-,TRBV7-2,TGTGCCAGCAGCTTAGGGACAGACCTCTATGGCTACACCTTC,CASSLGTDLYGYTF
TRBD1,TRBJ2-2,15,-,TRBV5-1,TGCGCCAGCAGCCGGGACAGACAGAACACCGGGGAGCTGTTTTTT,CASSRDRQNTGELFF
TRBD1,TRBJ1-1,15,-,TRBV28,TGTGCCAGCAGTTTAGGAGGGGGCGCGAGGACTGAAGCTTTCTTT,CASSLGGGARTEAFF
-,TRBJ2-3,19,-,TRBV28,TGTGCCAGCAGTACGCCCCGGGGGACAGTTTTATCTAGCACAGATACGCAGTATTTT,CASSTPRGTVLSSTDTQYF
-,TRBJ1-2,13,once,TRBV14,TGTGCCAGCAGCCAAGAGTACTACTATGGCTACACCTTC,CASSQEYYYGYTF
-,TRBJ2-2,15,-,TRBV19,TGTGCCAGTAGTATAAGGTCGCTAGCTGGTGGGGAGCTGTTTTTT,CASSIRSLAGGELFF
-,TRBJ1-2,13,-,TRBV11-2,TGTGCCAGCAGCTTCCGGCAATCTTATGGCTACACCTTC,CASSFRQSYGYTF
-,TRBJ2-7,14,-,TRBV7-2,TGTGCCAGCAGCGGACATGGATCCGGTTACGAGCAGTACTTC,CASSGHGSGYEQYF
-,TRBJ1-3,18,-,TRBV4-1,TGCGCCAGCAGCCAAGGACGGGCAGCCGGGATCTCTGGAAACACCATATATTTT,CASSQGRAAGISGNTIYF
TRBD1,TRBJ1-3,17,-,TRBV13,TGTGCCAGCAGCTTAGTTCGAGGACAGGGTTATGGAAACACCATATATTTT,CASSLVRGQGYGNTIYF
-,TRBJ1-2,13,-,TRBV28,TGTGCCAGCAGTTTGACGGGAAACTATGGCTACACCTTC,CASSLTGNYGYTF
-,TRBJ2-3,15,-,TRBV27,TGTGCCAGCAGCCGCTCCACTTCACGCACAGATACGCAGTATTTT,CASSRSTSRTDTQYF
-,TRBJ2-2,14,-,TRBV2,TGTGCCAGCGGAACACGGTTTCTAACCGGGGAGCTGTTTTTT,CASGTRFLTGELFF
-,TRBJ1-4,13,-,TRBV7-9,TGTGCCAGCAGCTTCAGGGAGATTGAAAAACTGTTTTTT,CASSFREIEKLFF
-,TRBJ1-2,14,-,TRBV19,TGTGCCAGTAGTTATCGGGGCCTTAACTATGGCTACACCTTC,CASSYRGLNYGYTF
-,TRBJ1-3,14,once,TRBV6-1,TGTGCCAGCTGGAGTGGGGGATCTGGAAACACCATATATTTT,CASWSGGSGNTIYF
-,TRBJ2-1,18,-,TRBV5-6,TGTGCCAGCAGCTTGTTTATGGAACGGGGCAGCACCTACAATGAGCAGTTCTTC,CASSLFMERGSTYNEQFF
-,TRBJ2-1,19,-,TRBV18,TGTGCCAGCTCACCCTCCCTCCTGATTGAGACAGCCTATTTGAATGAGCAGTTCTTC,CASSPSLLIETAYLNEQFF
-,TRBJ1-5,14,-,TRBV4-1,TGCGCCAGCAGCCAAGATAGGGGGATTCAGCCCCAGCATTTT,CASSQDRGIQPQHF
-,TRBJ2-3,15,-,TRBV18,TGTGCCAGCTCCGCCTCCCTGGGGGGCACAGATACGCAGTATTTT,CASSASLGGTDTQYF
TRBD1,TRBJ1-4,13,-,TRBV5-1,TGCGCCAGCAGCCCGGGACAGACCGAAAAACTGTTTTTT,CASSPGQTEKLFF
-,TRBJ1-1,14,-,TRBV11-2,TGTGCCAGCAGCTTAAGTAATACAGGCGCTGAAGCTTTCTTT,CASSLSNTGAEAFF
-,TRBJ1-1,14,-,TRBV6-5,TGTGCCAGCGGTGGAACAGGAGGGAACACTGAAGCTTTCTTT,CASGGTGGNTEAFF
-,TRBJ2-3,15,-,TRBV4-1,TGCGCCAGCAGCCAAGATATTCTAGTCACAGATACGCAGTATTTT,CASSQDILVTDTQYF
-,TRBJ2-1,15,-,TRBV5-1,TGCGCCAGCAGCTTTTTCACCTTCTCCTACAATGAGCAGTTCTTC,CASSFFTFSYNEQFF
-,TRBJ1-1,13,-,TRBV7-8,TGTGCCAGCAGCTTAGAGGTGAACACTGAAGCTTTCTTT,CASSLEVNTEAFF
-,TRBJ1-5,16,-,TRBV2,TGTGCCAGCGCCGAACTGGACCCCGAGGGCAATCAGCCCCAGCATTTT,CASAELDPEGNQPQHF
-,TRBJ1-5,18,-,TRBV19,TGTGCCAGTAGTATAATATTTGGAGGGAGGGGTAGCAATCAGCCCCAGCATTTT,CASSIIFGGRGSNQPQHF